The sequence of this T cell receptor (beta chain) was determined in a study of control samples from healthy donors and cancer patients. Trimming took off 3 bases at V and 3 bases at J, with 6 bases between the two ends. The germline V gene encodes CDR1 LNHDA and CDR2 SQIVND (reference sequence). The CDR3 consists of 13 residues. The data were produced by immunoSEQ multiplex PCR, yet TCRdb's version contains in-frame clones alone and is incomplete. The sample carries some 100,000 clones, over 85% recorded once. The chain carries TRBV19 and TRBJ1-5, with D hard to call. The sample taken for sequencing was blood. This sequence was found in a man younger than 30 in good health. The CDR3 region is CASSMLPNQPQHF. CDR3 sequence (DNA): TGTGCCAGTAGTATGCTCCCCAATCAGCCCCAGCATTTT.